This entry is about one T cell receptor (beta chain). These data are taken from a study of shared clonotypes between healthy human individuals. About the research overall: CD4 naive and memory got three plates each, CD8 naive two, CD8 memory one.

V lost 5 bases and J lost 2; bases outside the gene matches: 5. Germline values: CDR1 MDHEN, CDR2 SYDVKM. The CDR3 is 16 amino acids. The healthy adult donors were HIV-negative and reported no recent acute infections or vaccinations. The material for each subset, its genomic DNA, was split evenly across several immunoSEQ plates. Profiling relied on immunoSEQ multiplex PCR, and the TCRdb table lists in-frame clones only, not all of them. In the table there are about 1.1 million clones, around 77% of which are singletons. This chain uses TRBV28 with TRBJ2-6; 8 positions agree with TRBD2. The specimen was memory CD4+ T cells from PBMCs. Subset here: CD45RA-negative fraction. This receptor was identified in a man aged 18 to 35 in good health. Some clones in this sample may be carry-over from other donors' samples. As DNA, the CDR3 is TGTGCCAGCAGTCAGGTAGCGGGAACTGGGGCCAACGTCCTGACTTTC. Translation: CASSQVAGTGANVLTF.